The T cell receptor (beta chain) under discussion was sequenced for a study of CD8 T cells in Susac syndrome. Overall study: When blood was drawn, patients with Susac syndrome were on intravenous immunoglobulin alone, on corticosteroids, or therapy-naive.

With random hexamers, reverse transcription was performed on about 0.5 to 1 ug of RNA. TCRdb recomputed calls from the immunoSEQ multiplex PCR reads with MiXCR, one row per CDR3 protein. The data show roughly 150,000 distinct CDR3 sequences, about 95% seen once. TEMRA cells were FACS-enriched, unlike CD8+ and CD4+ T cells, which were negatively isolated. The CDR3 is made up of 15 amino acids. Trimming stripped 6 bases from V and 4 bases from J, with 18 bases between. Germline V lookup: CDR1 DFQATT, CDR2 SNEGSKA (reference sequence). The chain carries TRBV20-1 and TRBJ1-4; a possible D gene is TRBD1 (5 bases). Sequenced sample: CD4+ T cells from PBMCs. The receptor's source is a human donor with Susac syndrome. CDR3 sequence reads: CSAEPGTAYNEKLFF. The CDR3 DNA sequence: TGCAGTGCCGAACCCGGGACGGCCTATAATGAAAAACTGTTTTTT.